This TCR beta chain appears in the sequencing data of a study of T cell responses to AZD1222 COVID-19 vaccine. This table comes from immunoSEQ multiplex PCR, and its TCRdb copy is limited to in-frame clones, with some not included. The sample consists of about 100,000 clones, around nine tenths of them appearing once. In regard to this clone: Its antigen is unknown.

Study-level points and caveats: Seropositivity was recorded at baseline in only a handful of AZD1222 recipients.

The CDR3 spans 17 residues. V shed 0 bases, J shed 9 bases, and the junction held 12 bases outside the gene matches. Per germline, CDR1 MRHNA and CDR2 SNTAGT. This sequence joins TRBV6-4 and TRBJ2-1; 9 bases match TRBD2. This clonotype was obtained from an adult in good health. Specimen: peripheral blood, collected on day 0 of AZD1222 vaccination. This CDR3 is CASSDSPGGRAVVEQFF. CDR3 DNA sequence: TGTGCCAGCAGTGACTCCCCAGGCGGGAGGGCCGTGGTTGAGCAGTTCTTC.